These T cell receptor beta chains were read from a single sample in a study of control samples from healthy donors and cancer patients. Libraries were prepared by immunoSEQ multiplex PCR; TCRdb keeps only in-frame clonotypes and omits some of them. Among 130,000 to 150,000 clones listed, less than 90% were seen once. The sample comprised blood. These receptors all stem from a woman younger than 45 in good health. CDR3s include the opening cysteine and the closing phenylalanine or tryptophan. The D gene is left open where the match is weak. Not all rows give a size; the values are once, few, many and, for expanded clones, a class.

CACPGGLNTGELFF,TGTGCCTGCCCCGGGGGCCTGAACACCGGGGAGCTGTTTTTT,TRBV30,TRBJ2-2,.,.
CASKMTGGTHNSPLHF,TGCGCCAGCAAGATGACAGGGGGCACTCATAATTCACCCCTCCACTTT,TRBV5-1,TRBJ1-6,TRBD1,.
CASSLAGANEQFF,TGTGCCAGCAGCTTAGCCGGGGCCAATGAGCAGTTCTTC,TRBV7-2,TRBJ2-1,.,.
CASSSIDRFDQPQHF,TGTGCCAGCAGTTCCATCGACAGGTTCGATCAGCCCCAGCATTTT,TRBV27,TRBJ1-5,.,.
CASKSSGANVLTF,TGTGCCAGCAAGAGCTCTGGGGCCAACGTCCTGACTTTC,TRBV6-4,TRBJ2-6,.,.
CPCTDRPGAGEDTQYF,TGTCCATGCACTGACCGACCAGGAGCTGGGGAAGATACGCAGTATTTT,TRBV6-7,TRBJ2-3,.,.
CASSADGGGADTQYF,TGTGCCAGCAGCGCAGACGGAGGGGGAGCAGATACGCAGTATTTT,TRBV7-9,TRBJ2-3,.,.
CASSFMAGAGLQETQYF,TGTGCCAGCAGTTTTATGGCGGGCGCGGGCCTTCAAGAGACCCAGTACTTC,TRBV28,TRBJ2-5,.,few
CASSPPSGANTGELFF,TGTGCCAGCTCACCACCAAGCGGGGCGAACACCGGGGAGCTGTTTTTT,TRBV18,TRBJ2-2,TRBD2,.
CASSINADEKLFF,TGTGCCAGTAGTATCAACGCGGACGAAAAACTGTTTTTT,TRBV19,TRBJ1-4,.,once
CASSLPGQITYEQYF,TGTGCCAGCAGCCTGCCGGGACAGATCACCTACGAGCAGTACTTC,TRBV5-4,TRBJ2-7,TRBD1,.
CAWSFGQGVLETQYF,TGTGCCTGGAGTTTTGGACAGGGCGTTCTGGAGACCCAGTACTTC,TRBV30,TRBJ2-5,TRBD1,.
CASSLDGRGYEQYF,TGTGCCAGCAGCTTAGACGGGAGGGGTTACGAGCAGTACTTC,TRBV7-2,TRBJ2-7,TRBD2,.
CASSLSREFPYEQYF,TGTGCCAGCAGCCTCTCGCGGGAGTTCCCCTACGAGCAGTACTTC,TRBV6-5,TRBJ2-7,TRBD2,once
CASSPGTGGTEAFF,TGTGCCAGCAGCCCTGGGACAGGGGGTACTGAAGCTTTCTTT,TRBV7-9,TRBJ1-1,TRBD1,.
CATSLGTSGSEEQYF,TGTGCCACCAGCCTCGGGACTAGCGGGAGTGAAGAGCAGTACTTC,TRBV24-1,TRBJ2-7,TRBD2,.
CASSIFGQGSYEQYF,TGTGCCAGTAGTATATTCGGACAGGGAAGCTACGAGCAGTACTTC,TRBV19,TRBJ2-7,TRBD1,.
CASRRRGTDEAFF,TGTGCCAGTCGCAGGAGGGGGACAGATGAAGCTTTCTTT,TRBV19,TRBJ1-1,TRBD1,once
CASSSGQGRPGSPLHF,TGTGCCAGCAGCTCTGGACAGGGTCGCCCGGGTTCACCCCTCCACTTT,TRBV7-2,TRBJ1-6,TRBD1,.
CASSSRLAGVQTQYF,TGTGCCAGCAGCTCTCGACTAGCGGGAGTTCAGACCCAGTACTTC,TRBV7-2,TRBJ2-5,TRBD2,.
CASGEGDYGYTF,TGTGCTAGTGGTGAAGGGGACTATGGCTACACCTTC,TRBV12-5,TRBJ1-2,.,.
CATSQGLDYTDTQYF,TGTGCCACCAGTCAGGGGCTAGACTACACAGATACGCAGTATTTT,TRBV24-1,TRBJ2-3,.,.
CASSPRGQVNTGELFF,TGTGCCAGCTCACCACGGGGACAAGTGAACACCGGGGAGCTGTTTTTT,TRBV18,TRBJ2-2,.,.
CATSGDYSYEQYF,TGTGCCACCAGTGGGGACTACTCCTACGAGCAGTACTTC,TRBV24-1,TRBJ2-7,TRBD2,.
CASSLEGFSKTQYF,TGTGCCAGCAGCTTAGAGGGATTCTCTAAGACCCAGTACTTC,TRBV11-1,TRBJ2-5,.,.
CASSVGIWGEGELFF,TGTGCCAGCAGCGTAGGCATATGGGGCGAGGGGGAGCTGTTTTTT,TRBV9,TRBJ2-2,.,.
CASSTGTYRYGYTF,TGTGCCAGCTCCACAGGAACCTACCGCTATGGCTACACCTTC,TRBV28,TRBJ1-2,.,.
CASSIVQGSSYNEQFF,TGTGCCAGTAGTATCGTCCAGGGGAGCTCCTACAATGAGCAGTTCTTC,TRBV19,TRBJ2-1,.,.
CASSQAGTSANEQFF,TGTGCCAGCAGCCAGGCCGGGACTAGCGCCAATGAGCAGTTCTTC,TRBV4-2,TRBJ2-1,TRBD2,.
CASSLSMGDYGYTF,TGTGCCAGCAGCTTGTCTATGGGGGACTATGGCTACACCTTC,TRBV7-2,TRBJ1-2,.,once
CAWSAIAVGGGQFF,TGTGCCTGGAGTGCCATAGCGGTGGGGGGCGGGCAGTTCTTC,TRBV30,TRBJ2-1,.,.
CASSERTARGGVNTEAFF,TGCGCCAGCAGTGAGCGGACAGCCAGGGGAGGGGTGAACACTGAAGCTTTCTTT,TRBV10-2,TRBJ1-1,.,once
CASSFGGLTEAFF,TGCGCCAGCAGCTTTGGGGGGCTCACTGAAGCTTTCTTT,TRBV5-1,TRBJ1-1,.,.
CATSDPGGQGAGELFF,TGTGCCACCAGTGACCCAGGGGGACAGGGGGCCGGGGAGCTGTTTTTT,TRBV24-1,TRBJ2-2,TRBD1,.
CASSPEGFFTEAFF,TGTGCCAGCAGCCCGGAGGGGTTCTTCACTGAAGCTTTCTTT,TRBV7-9,TRBJ1-1,.,.
CASSELLAGPYEQYF,TGTGCCAGCAGTGAATTGCTAGCGGGACCCTACGAGCAGTACTTC,TRBV6-1,TRBJ2-7,TRBD2,.
CASNEGGRAGEQYF,TGTGCCAGTAATGAGGGCGGGAGGGCCGGCGAGCAGTACTTC,TRBV19,TRBJ2-7,TRBD2,once
CASGQIITGGETQYF,TGTGCTAGTGGACAAATTATCACAGGGGGCGAGACCCAGTACTTC,TRBV12-5,TRBJ2-5,TRBD1,few
CATSGVGGGQPQHF,TGTGCCACCAGTGGGGTAGGGGGCGGTCAGCCCCAGCATTTT,TRBV24-1,TRBJ1-5,TRBD1,.
CASSPSSDTYGYTF,TGCGCCAGCAGTCCCTCTTCAGATACCTATGGCTACACCTTC,TRBV4-1,TRBJ1-2,.,.
CASNRDGTEAFF,TGCGCCAGTAATCGGGATGGCACTGAAGCTTTCTTT,TRBV5-1,TRBJ1-1,.,.